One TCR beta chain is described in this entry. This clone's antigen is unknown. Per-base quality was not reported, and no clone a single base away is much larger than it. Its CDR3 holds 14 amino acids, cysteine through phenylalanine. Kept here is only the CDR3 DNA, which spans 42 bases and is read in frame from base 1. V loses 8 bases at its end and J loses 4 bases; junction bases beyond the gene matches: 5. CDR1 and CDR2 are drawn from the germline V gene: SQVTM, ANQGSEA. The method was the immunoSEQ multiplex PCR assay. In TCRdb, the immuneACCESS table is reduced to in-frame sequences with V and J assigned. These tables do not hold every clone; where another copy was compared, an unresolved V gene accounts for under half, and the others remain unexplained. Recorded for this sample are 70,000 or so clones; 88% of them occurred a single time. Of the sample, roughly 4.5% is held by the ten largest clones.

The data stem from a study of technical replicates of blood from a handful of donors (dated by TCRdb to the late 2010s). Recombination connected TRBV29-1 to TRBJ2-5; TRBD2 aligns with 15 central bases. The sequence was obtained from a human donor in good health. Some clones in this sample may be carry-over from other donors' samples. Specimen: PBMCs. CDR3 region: CSLWGLAGGETQYF. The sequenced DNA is TGCAGCCTCTGGGGACTAGCGGGAGGAGAGACCCAGTACTTC.